This is a list of T cell receptor beta chains from one sample in a study of blood T cell repertoires in COVID-19. Clones were read by immunoSEQ multiplex PCR, and TCRdb kept only the in-frame ones, dropping some. The data show under 200,000 clones, with approximately 85% seen just once and less than 9% held by the top ten. Sample: peripheral blood. The receptors originated from a man aged 40-49 years who had recovered from COVID-19. CDR3s include the opening cysteine and the closing phenylalanine or tryptophan. The D gene is left open where the match is weak. Clone size, where shown, is once, few, many, or a class for clones that have expanded.

clone_size: -
d_call: TRBD1
v_call: TRBV5-1
j_call: TRBJ1-3
cdr3_nt: TGCGCCAGCCGACAGGGGCCATCTGGAAACACCATATATTTT
cdr3_aa: CASRQGPSGNTIYF

clone_size: -
d_call: -
v_call: TRBV18
j_call: TRBJ1-1
cdr3_nt: TGTGCCAGCTCAGGGGGGGTGAACACTGAAGCTTTCTTT
cdr3_aa: CASSGGVNTEAFF

clone_size: -
d_call: TRBD1
v_call: TRBV7-2
j_call: TRBJ1-2
cdr3_nt: TGTGCCAGCAGCTTAGCGCTAATTGTGACAGGGAGAGGCTACACCTTC
cdr3_aa: CASSLALIVTGRGYTF

clone_size: -
d_call: -
v_call: TRBV9
j_call: TRBJ2-2
cdr3_nt: TGTGCCAGCAGCGTTAGGATGCAGGCTACGACCGGGGAGCTGTTTTTT
cdr3_aa: CASSVRMQATTGELFF

clone_size: -
d_call: -
v_call: TRBV28
j_call: TRBJ2-7
cdr3_nt: TGTGCCAGCAGTTTGCGGATTTCGGTTTACGAGCAGTACTTC
cdr3_aa: CASSLRISVYEQYF

clone_size: -
d_call: -
v_call: TRBV24-1
j_call: TRBJ2-2
cdr3_nt: TGTGCCACCAGTGGCGGTGCCGGGGAGCTGTTTTTT
cdr3_aa: CATSGGAGELFF

clone_size: -
d_call: -
v_call: TRBV19
j_call: TRBJ1-1
cdr3_nt: TGTGCCAGTGGGGTGAAGGGGACTGAAGCTTTCTTT
cdr3_aa: CASGVKGTEAFF

clone_size: -
d_call: -
v_call: TRBV5-6
j_call: TRBJ1-3
cdr3_nt: TGTGCCAGCAGCTTGTCGGGGAGCTCTGGAAACACCATATATTTT
cdr3_aa: CASSLSGSSGNTIYF

clone_size: -
d_call: TRBD1
v_call: TRBV5-4
j_call: TRBJ1-2
cdr3_nt: TGTGCCAGCAGCTTGGCCGGGACAGGGGGGTACTATGGCTACACCTTC
cdr3_aa: CASSLAGTGGYYGYTF

clone_size: -
d_call: TRBD1
v_call: TRBV9
j_call: TRBJ1-5
cdr3_nt: TGTGCCAGCAGCGCGGGACAGCAAGATCAGCCCCAGCATTTT
cdr3_aa: CASSAGQQDQPQHF

clone_size: -
d_call: -
v_call: TRBV9
j_call: TRBJ1-1
cdr3_nt: TGTGCCAGCAGCGTAAGCGGGATGAACACTGAAGCTTTCTTT
cdr3_aa: CASSVSGMNTEAFF

clone_size: -
d_call: -
v_call: TRBV4-3
j_call: TRBJ1-1
cdr3_nt: TGCGCCAGCAGCCCGGAGGCAGGCTTAAACACTGAAGCTTTCTTT
cdr3_aa: CASSPEAGLNTEAFF

clone_size: -
d_call: -
v_call: TRBV19
j_call: TRBJ2-5
cdr3_nt: TGTGCCAGTAGCCCCCAGGGACAAGAGACCCAGTACTTC
cdr3_aa: CASSPQGQETQYF

clone_size: -
d_call: TRBD2
v_call: TRBV15
j_call: TRBJ2-5
cdr3_nt: TGTGCCACCAGCAGACAGGGACTAGCGGGAGTTTCAGGAGAGACCCAGTACTTC
cdr3_aa: CATSRQGLAGVSGETQYF

clone_size: -
d_call: TRBD1
v_call: TRBV7-9
j_call: TRBJ2-7
cdr3_nt: TGTGCCAGCAGCTTACCCGGGACAGGGTACTACGAGCAGTACTTC
cdr3_aa: CASSLPGTGYYEQYF

clone_size: few
d_call: TRBD2
v_call: TRBV24-1
j_call: TRBJ2-3
cdr3_nt: TGTGCCACCAGTGATCCCGGGACTAGGGTACGATATTTT
cdr3_aa: CATSDPGTRVRYF

clone_size: -
d_call: TRBD1
v_call: TRBV7-2
j_call: TRBJ1-2
cdr3_nt: TGTGCCAGCAGCCACTCAATCGGACAGGGGGGGAGCTACACCTTC
cdr3_aa: CASSHSIGQGGSYTF

clone_size: -
d_call: -
v_call: TRBV6-5
j_call: TRBJ1-4
cdr3_nt: TGTGCCAGCAGTCTGAGTTGGGCGACTAATGAAAAACTGTTTTTT
cdr3_aa: CASSLSWATNEKLFF

clone_size: -
d_call: TRBD2
v_call: TRBV9
j_call: TRBJ2-6
cdr3_nt: TGTGCCAGCAGCTCACCCCCACTAGCGGACTTCTCTGGGGCCAACGTCCTGACTTTC
cdr3_aa: CASSSPPLADFSGANVLTF

clone_size: -
d_call: -
v_call: TRBV19
j_call: TRBJ1-4
cdr3_nt: TGTGCCAGTAGTATACGGACAAACAATGAAAAACTGTTTTTT
cdr3_aa: CASSIRTNNEKLFF

clone_size: -
d_call: TRBD2
v_call: TRBV11-3
j_call: TRBJ2-3
cdr3_nt: TGTGCCAGCAGCCCCGGGACTAGCGGGAGCACAGATACGCAGTATTTT
cdr3_aa: CASSPGTSGSTDTQYF

clone_size: few
d_call: TRBD1
v_call: TRBV19
j_call: TRBJ1-4
cdr3_nt: TGTGCCAGTAGTAGGGACAGTATCTCAACTAATGAAAAACTGTTTTTT
cdr3_aa: CASSRDSISTNEKLFF

clone_size: -
d_call: TRBD1
v_call: TRBV19
j_call: TRBJ2-1
cdr3_nt: TGTGCCAGTAGTATGGGGACAGGGATTGGTTATGAGCAGTTCTTC
cdr3_aa: CASSMGTGIGYEQFF

clone_size: -
d_call: TRBD1
v_call: TRBV28
j_call: TRBJ1-1
cdr3_nt: TGTGCCAGCAGTTTGGGACAGGGGAAAGCTTTCTTT
cdr3_aa: CASSLGQGKAFF

clone_size: -
d_call: -
v_call: TRBV15
j_call: TRBJ2-1
cdr3_nt: TGTGCCACCAGCAGACTCCTTGGACTCTACAATGAGCAGTTCTTC
cdr3_aa: CATSRLLGLYNEQFF

clone_size: -
d_call: -
v_call: TRBV28
j_call: TRBJ2-2
cdr3_nt: TGTGCCAGCAGTAGACTAGGTTTCGGGGAGCTGTTTTTT
cdr3_aa: CASSRLGFGELFF

clone_size: -
d_call: -
v_call: TRBV3-1/TRBV3-2
j_call: TRBJ2-5
cdr3_nt: TGTGCCAGCAGCCCTCCAGCACCGGGACTCTTACAAGAGACCCAGTACTTC
cdr3_aa: CASSPPAPGLLQETQYF

clone_size: -
d_call: -
v_call: TRBV19
j_call: TRBJ1-1
cdr3_nt: TGTGCCAGCACAGAGGGGATCCGCGGGGACACTGAAGCTTTCTTT
cdr3_aa: CASTEGIRGDTEAFF

clone_size: -
d_call: -
v_call: TRBV29-1
j_call: TRBJ2-1
cdr3_nt: TGCAGCGTTGAATCGCCGGACAGTGGAGGTGTTGGGCAGTTCTTC
cdr3_aa: CSVESPDSGGVGQFF

clone_size: -
d_call: -
v_call: TRBV28
j_call: TRBJ1-1
cdr3_nt: TGTGCCAGCAGTCCCCCGACAGGCCTTGAAGCTTTCTTT
cdr3_aa: CASSPPTGLEAFF

clone_size: -
d_call: TRBD1
v_call: TRBV3-1/TRBV3-2
j_call: TRBJ1-3
cdr3_nt: TGTGCCAGCAGCCAGGAGACAGGGCGAGGAAACACCATATATTTT
cdr3_aa: CASSQETGRGNTIYF